The clone carrying this T cell receptor (beta chain) was observed a handful of times. The record originates from a study of cytomegalovirus exposure and HLA in healthy donors. The study ran its PCR with 60 Vbeta and 13 Jbeta primers. Sequencing used immunoSEQ multiplex PCR; TCRdb keeps in-frame clones, though not all of them. Among under 200,000 clones listed, around three quarters were seen once. Germline assignment: CDR1 DFQATT and CDR2 SNEGSKA (reference sequence). CDR3 length: 11 amino acids. V was pared by 3 bases and J by 5 bases, with 8 bases between. The receptor was derived from a woman aged 50 to 60 in good health and CMV-seronegative. Sequences were obtained from PBMCs. The gene calls are TRBV20-1 and TRBJ2-7; no clear D. The CDR3 loop is CSASSRDEQYF. CDR3 nucleotide sequence: TGCAGTGCTAGTTCGCGCGACGAGCAGTACTTC.